This record concerns one T cell receptor beta chain sequence. Its antigen is undetermined. This sample stems from a study of vaccination and CD4 T cells after COVID-19. Looking at the study overall: By nasal swab PCR, the convalescent patients were SARS-CoV-2 positive, with ten or so mild cases and one severe. Convalescent cases consisted of six males and four females, of whom two were Hispanic.

The CDR3 length is 13 residues. CDR1 is LNHDA, CDR2 SQIVND, per germline (reference sequence). V dropped 5 bases and J dropped 5 bases, with 12 bases sitting between them. Scientists ran DNA taken from cultured CD4+ T cells through the Oncomine TCR Beta short-read assay for sequencing. The authors extracted genomic DNA from cultured CD4+ T cells. MiXCR, applied by TCRdb to the PCR reads, yields one record per CDR3 protein. The sample has around 20,000 distinct CDR3 sequences; over 40% are singletons. Treatment specified: approximately 9-day PBMC culture with coronavirus spike peptide pools or control peptides (ViraFEST assay). The ViraFEST method relied on peptide pools to expand antigen-specific T cells, followed by TCR sequencing.

Sequenced material: CD4+ T cells from blood, cultured in vitro. The chain recombines TRBV19 with TRBJ1-1; possibly TRBD1 for D (6 bases). The TCR comes from a human donor who had recovered from COVID-19. CDR3 amino acids: CASSLRGETEAFF. The CDR3 coding sequence is TGTGCCAGTAGTCTCAGGGGTGAGACTGAAGCTTTCTTT.